A single sample is the source of the 5 T cell receptor beta chains below, sequenced in a study of T-cell memory formation after mild COVID-19. TCRdb analysed the 5' RACE reads with MiXCR anew, one entry per CDR3 protein. This sample has 300,000 to 350,000 distinct CDR3 sequences, with 10% to 15% found just once. The sequenced material came from PBMCs or a T cell subset sorted from them (not recorded which). All receptors derive from a young man who had mild COVID-19 (a few samples of this study predate the infection). Cell type and time point are not known.

This clonotype was seen ten or more times. The CDR3, as DNA: TGTGCCAGCAGCTTGGGGCCGGGGGTTAATCAGCCCCAGCATTTT. It is translated as CASSLGPGVNQPQHF. The rearrangement joins TRBV5-6 to TRBJ1-5; D is possibly TRBD1 (5 bases). V lost 0 bases and J 4 bases, leaving 11 bases between the germline ends. Germline CDR1 reads SGHDT; CDR2 reads YYEEEE. CDR3 size: 15 residues.

This clonotype came up a few times. The CDR3, as DNA: TGTGCCAGCAGCTTAGGAAGTGTACCGGGGACGCTCAATGAGCAGTTCTTC. Translation gives CASSLGSVPGTLNEQFF. This sequence joins TRBV7-8 and TRBJ2-1, with D possibly called TRBD1 or TRBD2 (5 bases each). The CDR3 runs 17 residues. The V gene lost 1 base and the J gene lost 6 bases, with 19 bases spanning the gap. CDR1 SGHVS and CDR2 FQNEAQ come from the germline V gene.

In its sample, this clonotype was seen many times. The genes are TRBV5-1 and TRBJ2-3; 13 bases align to TRBD2. The CDR3 covers 16 residues. Germline V gene sequence: CDR1 SGHRS, CDR2 YFSETQ. The V gene end was trimmed by 4 bases and the J gene end by 1 base; junction bases not matched to a gene: 3. This CDR3 reads CASSPGLAGGTDTQYF. CDR3 in DNA: TGCGCCAGCAGCCCCGGACTAGCGGGGGGCACAGATACGCAGTATTTT.

The CDR3 DNA is TGTGCCAGCAGCTCTGGGATGGGCACCGGGGAGCTGTTTTTT. Protein sequence: CASSSGMGTGELFF. This sequence joins TRBV27 and TRBJ2-2; the D is unclear. CDR3 length equals 14 residues. V shed 6 bases and J shed 4 bases, with 12 bases lying between them. CDR1 is MNHEY, CDR2 SMNVEV, per germline (reference sequence).

The rearrangement links TRBV18 to TRBJ2-7, with D tentatively TRBD2 (5 bases). The CDR3 loop spans 14 amino acids. Trimming left V 2 bases short and J 3 bases short, with 11 bases between. CDR1 and CDR2 (germline): KGHSH, LQKENI. The CDR3 spells CASSPSSGSYEQYF. CDR3 bases: TGTGCCAGCTCACCATCTTCGGGGAGCTACGAGCAGTACTTC.